One sample yielded the 7 T cell receptor beta chains listed below, sequenced in a study of tumor-infiltrating lymphocytes in primary liver carcinoma. Each 20-30 mg portion of unsorted bulk tissue served as the source for co-extraction of RNA and DNA. With a constant-region primer, TCR beta cDNA was made from approximately 520 ng of total RNA. Libraries of TCR beta came from three nested multiplex PCR rounds with slightly modified ARM-PCR. TRBV1-TRBV30 forward primers paired with a C-beta reverse primer were used in the first two PCR rounds, which ran 9 to 10 cycles each. MiXCR, run by TCRdb on the multiplex PCR reads, gives a single entry per CDR3 protein. The table records 100,000 to 150,000 distinct CDR3 sequences, less than 80% of them present only once. The specimen sequenced was liver tumor tissue from sampling region 1. As to subset: tumor region T1, superior pole. The receptors stem from a woman aged 60 to 75 with primary liver carcinoma and hepatitis B virus infection.

On this clonotype: Possible read error: a much larger clone is one base away. The chain uses TRBV7-8 and TRBJ1-5; the D gene is possibly TRBD1 (5 bases). The CDR3 is 17 residues long. Germline assignment: CDR1 SGHVS and CDR2 FQNEAQ. V was pared by 0 bases and J by 9 bases, with 21 bases between. In DNA, the CDR3 is TGTGCCAGCAGCTTAGCCCCCGTCGGGGGTGGGAGACGGCCCCAGCATTTT. It yields the protein CASSLAPVGGGRRPQHF.

Remarks on this clonotype: The conserved phenylalanine or tryptophan is not found at the CDR3 terminus, so this likely reflects a read error. The rearrangement joins TRBV6-5 to TRBJ2-1; D is unresolved. Trimming took 5 bases from V and 7 from J, leaving 15 bases between them. Per germline, CDR1 MNHEY and CDR2 SVGAGI. This CDR3 is built from 14 residues. The CDR3 loop reads CASSPELSRNEQFL. The CDR3 DNA follows: TGTGCCAGCAGTCCGGAACTCTCTAGGAATGAGCAGTTCTTA.

Concerning this clonotype: A read error may explain this, as a much larger clone is one base away. The chain is built from TRBV25-1 and TRBJ1-1; the match to TRBD1 covers 7 bases. Germline CDR1 is MGHDK and CDR2 is SYGVNS. The CDR3 is made up of 14 amino acids. The CDR3 DNA reads TGTACCAGCACAGGGACAGTTACGAACACTGAAGCTTTCTTT. This translates into CTSTGTVTNTEAFF.

V and J are TRBV7-8 and TRBJ2-2, with 8 bases aligning to TRBD1. V lost 2 bases and J lost 1; bases outside the gene matches: 9. CDR1 is SGHVS and CDR2 is FQNEAQ in the germline V gene. The CDR3 consists of 18 residues. This CDR3 is CASSLKTSGGLNTGELFF. The CDR3 bases are TGTGCCAGCAGCTTAAAGACCTCAGGGGGCCTGAACACCGGGGAGCTGTTTTTT.

To note about this clonotype: A junction end diverges from the germline sequence, so it may reflect a read error. This chain joins TRBV5-1 and TRBJ2-7, with D tentatively TRBD2 (5 bases). Germline CDR1 and CDR2: SGHRS and YFSETQ. There are 15 residues in the CDR3. The CDR3 nucleotides are TGCGCCACCAGCTTACAAGCTGGAGGTTACGACGAGCAGTACTTC. This translates into CATSLQAGGYDEQYF.

In its sample, this clonotype was seen a few times. V is TRBV19 and J is TRBJ1-1, with D tentatively TRBD1 (6 bases). The CDR3 sequence is 12 residues long. CDR1 is LNHDA, CDR2 SQIVND, per germline (reference sequence). The V end was cut by 9 bases, the J end by 1 base, with 9 bases between. CDR3 sequence: CASNRENTEAFF. CDR3 DNA sequence: TGTGCCAGCAACAGGGAGAACACTGAAGCTTTCTTT.

In its sample, this clonotype was seen many times. In nucleotides, the CDR3 is TGTGCCAGCAGCCCCACCACAGATACGCAGTATTTT. Protein: CASSPTTDTQYF. The chain employs TRBV28 and TRBJ2-3; D is ambiguous. The germline V gene encodes CDR1 MDHEN and CDR2 SYDVKM. The CDR3 consists of 12 residues. V lost 6 bases to trimming and J lost 2 bases, with 6 bases between them. Filled out from reference TRBV28 and TRBJ2-3, the complete variable domain reads DVKVTQSSRYLVKRTGEKVFLECVQDMDHENMFWYRQDPGLGLRLIYFSYDVKMKEKGDIPEGYSVSREKKERFSLILESASTNQTSMYLCASSPTTDTQYFGPGTRLTVL.